This T cell receptor (beta chain) appears in the sequencing data of a study of cytomegalovirus exposure and HLA in healthy donors (dated by TCRdb to about 2017). The study in broad terms: According to a later analysis, the 120 or so validation repertoires were produced on the same platform as the 700 or so repertoires of the first cohort. Along with the roughly 670-subject first cohort, a separate validation cohort of over a hundred different subjects was used. To predict cytomegalovirus infection status, the study combined high-throughput TCR immunosequencing, statistical association of individual TCRs with disease status, and machine learning. The aim of the study was to test whether cataloging public T cell receptors could identify signatures of past pathogen exposure.

Turning to this clone: The antigen this receptor binds is unknown. No much larger clone is present one base from it, and per-base qualities are unavailable.

Separate from the approximately 730-subject first cohort, the validation cohort of about 120 subjects was the group to which the donors belonged. Beyond this particular receptor, the publication reports: A total of roughly 160 TCR beta chains were listed by the study as associated with cytomegalovirus. All 110 or so repertoires were used to score co-occurrence in the validation cohort in a later analysis, because that analysis had no HLA typing for the cohort. The classifier was reported to diagnose cytomegalovirus status with high specificity and sensitivity in both the original cohort and the validation cohort. In vitro tests confirmed that three of the cytomegalovirus-associated TCR beta chains recognize cytomegalovirus antigens. The authors suggested that the approach could potentially be generalized to other disease states and immunological phenotypes. Of the cluster scores, roughly 95% were above 0 in a later analysis, which found that TCRs clustered in the first cohort also tended to co-occur in the roughly 130 validation repertoires. Most TCR sequences were observed very rarely across donors, whereas some public TCRs were present in many individuals.

The library was generated by the immunoSEQ multiplex PCR assay. The study's own analysis went as follows. A statistical classification framework was built to diagnose cytomegalovirus status from the catalog of TCR beta chain sequences. In its TCRdb copy, this immuneACCESS table keeps in-frame sequences only and misses some clones. Where compared with another copy, unresolved V genes explain less than half of these, and the others have no known cause. The V and J calls and clone size come from that table; D and trimming were worked out from the DNA. The sample contains tens of thousands of clones, roughly nine tenths of them found a single time. Clones ranked in the top ten supply roughly 3.1% of the sample. This TCR derives from a man aged 18 to 29 in good health and CMV-seronegative. Sequenced sample: PBMCs.

The DNA reads as follows: TGTGCCTGGGGACAGGCTGGAAACACCATATATTTT. Its protein is CAWGQAGNTIYF. The rearrangement joined TRBV30 to TRBJ1-3, and 7 junctional nucleotides match TRBD1. The germline V end is reduced by 5 bases and the J end by 2 bases; junction bases left unmatched: 0. CDR1 is given as GTSNPN and CDR2 as SVGIG, both from the germline V gene (reference sequence). The CDR3 spans 12 residues, from the cysteine through the phenylalanine. Of the read, only the CDR3 DNA is kept; its 36 bases are in frame from base 1.